The clone carrying this TCR beta chain turned up a few times. Its antigen is undetermined. Trimming stripped 0 bases from V and 2 bases from J, with 11 bases between. CDR3 length: 16 residues. CDR1 is SGHTS and CDR2 is YDEGEE in the germline V gene. Reverse transcription of all isolated RNA meant that expressed TCRB transcripts were sequenced. The repertoire was sequenced with immunoSEQ multiplex PCR; TCRdb's copy has only in-frame clones and lacks some. Among fewer than 350,000 clones, 7.5% to 9.5% were seen once, and the ten largest hold approximately 0.93%. This specimen belongs to a study of beta chain features in type 1 diabetes. Background on the study: Patients and healthy donors were similar in age, gender and cell yields. Investigators examined some 100 million sorted cells across all samples.

Donors contributed one heparinised blood draw apiece, averaging about 120 mL. Regarding the study as a whole: When cDNA is sequenced, cells with high TCR expression could be over-represented.

The V call is TRBV5-8, the J call TRBJ2-2; no clear D gene. Sequencing input: central memory CD4+ T cells from blood. This clonotype was obtained from a woman under 30 in good health. The CDR3 sequence: CASSLAQNLNTGELFF. The CDR3 DNA reads as TGTGCCAGCAGCTTGGCTCAGAATTTAAACACCGGGGAGCTGTTTTTT.